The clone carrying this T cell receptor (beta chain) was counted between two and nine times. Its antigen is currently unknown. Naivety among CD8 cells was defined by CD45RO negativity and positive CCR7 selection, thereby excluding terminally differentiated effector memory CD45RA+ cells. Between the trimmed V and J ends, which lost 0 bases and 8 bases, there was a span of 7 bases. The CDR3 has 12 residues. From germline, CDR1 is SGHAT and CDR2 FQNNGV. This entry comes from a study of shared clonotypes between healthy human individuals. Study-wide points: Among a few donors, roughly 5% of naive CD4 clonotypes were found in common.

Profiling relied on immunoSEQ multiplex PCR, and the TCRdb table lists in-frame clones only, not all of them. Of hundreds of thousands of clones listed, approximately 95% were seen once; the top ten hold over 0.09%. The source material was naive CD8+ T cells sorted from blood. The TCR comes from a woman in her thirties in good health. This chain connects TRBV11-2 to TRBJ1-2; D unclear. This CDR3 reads CASSLDRRGYTF. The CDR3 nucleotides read TGTGCCAGCAGCTTAGATCGTCGGGGCTACACCTTC.